Below, 22 T cell receptor beta chains from the same sample are listed, as sequenced in a study of blood T cell repertoires in COVID-19 (dated by TCRdb to 2019 to 2021). The library came from the immunoSEQ multiplex PCR assay. As stored in TCRdb, this immuneACCESS dataset retains in-frame rearrangements with V and J assigned. A fraction of the clones does not appear; measured against another copy, unresolved V genes explain less than half of the discrepancy, and the remainder lacks a known reason. In all, the sample holds 200,000 to 250,000 clones, and just under 85% of those were seen once. Under 4.5% of the sample goes to the ten largest clones. Input material: peripheral blood. All receptors come from a man aged 45 to 65 with acute or convalescent COVID-19.

The chain joins TRBV7-3 to TRBJ2-3; TRBD1 matches 7 bases. V trimming: 5 bases; J trimming: 1 base; junction bases outside the gene matches: 0. Germline V gene sequence: CDR1 SGHTA, CDR2 FQGTGA. This CDR3 region has 13 residues. The CDR3 region is CASSGQGTDTQYF. CDR3 sequence (DNA): TGTGCCAGCAGCGGACAGGGCACAGATACGCAGTATTTT.

A single count supports this clone. The chain uses TRBV6-5 and TRBJ2-1, with D perhaps matching TRBD2 (6 bases). Trimming removed 6 bases at V and 0 bases at J, with 12 bases between. This CDR3 has 15 residues. The germline V gene encodes CDR1 MNHEY and CDR2 SVGAGI. The CDR3 protein is CASRIRDFSYNEQFF. The CDR3 nucleotides are TGTGCCAGCAGGATCCGGGACTTCTCCTACAATGAGCAGTTCTTC.

This rearrangement joins TRBV18 to TRBJ2-7; D gene unclear. With 4 bases removed from V and 3 bases from J, the gap between germline ends came to 10 bases. Germline CDR1 KGHSH, CDR2 LQKENI. The CDR3 has 13 amino acids. The CDR3 is CASSQRHIYEQYF. The CDR3 region has the DNA TGTGCCAGCTCACAAAGACACATCTACGAGCAGTACTTC.

This sequence joins TRBV19 and TRBJ1-2; D is unresolved. The V gene's germline CDR1 is LNHDA and CDR2 SQIVND (reference sequence). The CDR3 has 14 residues. Trimming took 3 bases from V and 4 from J, leaving 12 bases between them. The CDR3 DNA sequence: TGTGCCAGTAGTATGCCAGTAATCCCCTATGGCTACACCTTC. Translating it yields CASSMPVIPYGYTF.

The chain has TRBV6-5 and TRBJ2-2; D may be TRBD1 (8 bases). Germline assignment: CDR1 MNHEY and CDR2 SVGAGI. V was shortened by 6 bases and J by 3 bases, with 11 bases between the two germline ends. CDR3 length: 14 amino acids. The CDR3 protein is CASRTGGDTGELFF. CDR3 in DNA: TGTGCCAGCAGAACAGGGGGGGACACCGGGGAGCTGTTTTTT.

The chain carries TRBV6-1 and TRBJ1-4; no reliable D call. This CDR3 spans 15 amino acids. Trimming pared 2 bases from V and 3 bases from J, leaving 10 bases between. CDR1 is MNHNS, CDR2 SASEGT, per germline. For the CDR3, the DNA is TGTGCCAGCAGTGAAATAAGCCGGGCTAATGAAAAACTGTTTTTT. Translation gives CASSEISRANEKLFF.

This clone was recorded once. V usage is TRBV5-4 and J usage is TRBJ2-7; a possible D gene is TRBD2 (6 bases). V shed 3 bases and J shed 3 bases, with 13 bases lying between them. Germline CDR1 reads SGHNT; CDR2 reads YYREEE (reference sequence). There are 14 residues in the CDR3. The CDR3 sequence is CASSSASDYYEQYF. Here the CDR3 DNA reads TGTGCCAGCAGCTCTGCTAGCGATTACTACGAGCAGTACTTC.

V is TRBV4-1 and J is TRBJ1-4, with D maybe TRBD1 (6 bases). Germline CDR1 MGHRA, CDR2 YSYEKL. The CDR3 extends over 14 amino acids. The V gene lost 1 base and the J gene lost 7 bases, with 10 bases spanning the gap. The DNA for the CDR3 is TGCGCCAGCAGCCAAGGAGGGGGAAGTGAAAAACTGTTTTTT. It encodes CASSQGGGSEKLFF.

The gene calls are TRBV9 and TRBJ1-1; no reliable D call. CDR1 is SGDLS, CDR2 YYNGEE, per germline. Trimming removed 3 bases at V and 0 bases at J, with 12 bases between. This CDR3 comprises 15 residues. The CDR3: CASSAYGGMNTEAFF. Written as DNA, the CDR3 is TGTGCCAGCAGCGCCTACGGTGGTATGAACACTGAAGCTTTCTTT.

This rearrangement joins TRBV2 to TRBJ2-5; 7 nucleotides line up with TRBD1. The CDR3 is 14 amino acids. In germline, CDR1 is SNHLY, CDR2 FYNNEI. V trimming: 5 bases; J trimming: 2 bases; junction bases outside the gene matches: 5. The CDR3 here is CASSPSRGQETQYF. CDR3 DNA: TGTGCCAGCAGTCCCTCCAGGGGGCAAGAGACCCAGTACTTC.

The chain joins TRBV7-3 to TRBJ2-3; a possible D gene is TRBD2 (5 bases). The germline V gene has CDR1 SGHTA and CDR2 FQGTGA. Trimming shortened V by 2 bases and J by 8 bases, and 14 bases separated the two germline ends. The length of the CDR3 is 14 residues. The CDR3 here is CASSLQPDAGTQYF. In DNA, the CDR3 is TGTGCCAGCAGCTTACAACCTGACGCGGGTACGCAGTATTTT.

The rearrangement joins TRBV5-1 to TRBJ2-7; TRBD1 agrees at 7 bases. Germline CDR1 SGHRS, CDR2 YFSETQ. This CDR3 has 13 residues. J lost 3 bases, V lost 5 bases, and 5 bases had no gene match. CDR3 nucleotides: TGCGCCAGCAGACTACAGGGGAGCTACGAGCAGTACTTC. Protein: CASRLQGSYEQYF.

The chain is built from TRBV9 and TRBJ1-1; D possibly corresponds to TRBD1 (5 bases). V was shortened by 4 bases and J by 3 bases, with 10 bases between the two germline ends. The CDR3 length is 13 residues. Germline CDR1 reads SGDLS; CDR2 reads YYNGEE. CDR3 in amino acids: CASSQGFYTEAFF. Written as DNA, the CDR3 is TGTGCCAGCAGCCAGGGTTTCTACACTGAAGCTTTCTTT. Supplemented by reference TRBV9 and TRBJ1-1, the full variable domain reads DSGVTQTPKHLITATGQRVTLRCSPRSGDLSVYWYQQSLDQGLQFLIQYYNGEERAKGNILERFSAQQFPDLHSELNLSSLELGDSALYFCASSQGFYTEAFFGQGTRLTVV.

The chain joins TRBV28 to TRBJ1-1; maybe TRBD1 (5 bases). From germline, CDR1 is MDHEN and CDR2 SYDVKM. The CDR3 totals 16 residues. Trimming pared 5 bases from V and 2 bases from J, leaving 18 bases between. CDR3: CASSHPGWGGNTEAFF. CDR3 in DNA: TGTGCCAGCAGTCACCCAGGGTGGGGGGGAAACACTGAAGCTTTCTTT.

The V call is TRBV5-1, the J call TRBJ2-1, with 11 positions matching TRBD2. The CDR3 spans 20 residues. Germline V CDR1 and CDR2: SGHRS, YFSETQ. V was clipped by 0 bases and J by 9 bases; unmatched bases: 20. The CDR3, as DNA: TGCGCCAGCAGCTTGGTTTCCAGCCAGCTACTAGCGGGAGTGTTACGTGAGCAGTTCTTC. Translation: CASSLVSSQLLAGVLREQFF.

The V call is TRBV28, the J call TRBJ2-5; 8 positions agree with TRBD1. Germline loops: CDR1 MDHEN, CDR2 SYDVKM. V shed 3 bases and J 0 bases; nucleotides not matched to a gene: 6. CDR3 length: 16 residues. CDR3 nucleotide sequence: TGTGCCAGCAGTTTCCAGACAGGGGAATACCAAGAGACCCAGTACTTC. It codes for CASSFQTGEYQETQYF.

The V and J genes are TRBV6-6 and TRBJ2-1; 9 nucleotides line up with TRBD1. Per the germline V gene, CDR1 is MNHNY and CDR2 is SVGAGI (reference sequence). The CDR3 sequence is 13 residues long. V was clipped by 10 bases and J by 7 bases; unmatched bases: 8. CDR3 loop: CATSGTGWNEQFF. CDR3 nucleotide sequence: TGTGCCACCTCCGGGACAGGGTGGAATGAGCAGTTCTTC.

V gene TRBV5-4 combines with J gene TRBJ1-6; TRBD1 matches 9 bases. V shed 4 bases and J 10 bases; nucleotides not matched to a gene: 9. This CDR3 region has 15 residues. Germline V gene data show CDR1 as SGHNT and CDR2 as YYREEE (reference sequence). Here the CDR3 reads CASSQGTGRSSPLHF. CDR3 in DNA: TGTGCCAGCAGCCAAGGGACAGGGCGAAGCTCACCCCTCCACTTT.

As for this clone: This sample also contains other DNA sequences that code for the same CDR3. This chain connects TRBV14 to TRBJ2-1; TRBD2 aligns across 11 bases. This CDR3 has 15 amino acids. The junction had 0 bases not matched to a gene; V was cut back by 1 base and J by 4 bases. Germline V gives CDR1 SGHDN, CDR2 FVKESK. This chain's CDR3 is CASSQVAGGYNEQFF. DNA of the CDR3: TGTGCCAGCAGCCAAGTAGCGGGAGGGTACAATGAGCAGTTCTTC.

This clone was seen only once. J is TRBJ2-3 and V is TRBV5-4; TRBD1 aligns across 7 bases. The junction had 9 bases not matched to a gene; V was cut back by 4 bases and J by 10 bases. Germline CDR1 is SGHNT and CDR2 is YYREEE (reference sequence). This CDR3 comprises 13 residues. CDR3 bases: TGTGCCAGCAGCGAATCAGGGGGAACTGCGCAGTATTTT. It encodes CASSESGGTAQYF.

This chain joins TRBV6-6 and TRBJ1-3, with TRBD1 as a possible D gene (5 bases). V was trimmed by 5 bases and J by 2 bases, leaving 7 bases between them. There are 13 residues in the CDR3. Germline CDR1 and CDR2: MNHNY and SVGAGI (reference sequence). The CDR3 spells CASSVQAGNTIYF. CDR3 in DNA: TGTGCCAGCAGTGTACAGGCTGGAAACACCATATATTTT.

This chain links TRBV7-2 with TRBJ1-1; D gene ambiguous. Germline assignment: CDR1 SGHTA and CDR2 FQGNSA. There are 13 residues in the CDR3. Trimming stripped 5 bases from V and 1 base from J, with 8 bases between. CDR3 bases: TGTGCCAGCAGCCCTCGGTGGAACACTGAAGCTTTCTTT. Encoded protein: CASSPRWNTEAFF.